These 12 T cell receptor beta chains were all obtained from the same sample, sequenced in a study of blood T cell repertoires in COVID-19. Profiling relied on immunoSEQ multiplex PCR, and the TCRdb table lists in-frame clones only, not all of them. The sample carries around 180,000 clones, approximately 92% recorded once. The sequenced material came from PBMCs or T cells enriched from blood (not recorded which). Source of these receptors: a woman between 40 and 50 years old with acute COVID-19.

This clone was detected once. J is TRBJ2-1 and V is TRBV5-8; D uncertain. Trimming removed 2 bases at V and 4 bases at J, with 7 bases between. Germline-derived CDR1 and CDR2 are SGHTS and YDEGEE. The CDR3 is 13 residues long. Here the CDR3 reads CASSFVYYNEQFF. For the CDR3, the DNA is TGTGCCAGCAGCTTTGTCTATTACAATGAGCAGTTCTTC. The complete variable domain, with remaining parts taken from reference TRBV5-8 and TRBJ2-1, reads EAGVTQSPTHLIKTRGQQATLRCSPISGHTSVYWYQQALGLGLQFLLWYDEGEERNRGNFPPRFSGRQFPNYSSELNVNALELEDSALYLCASSFVYYNEQFFGPGTRLTVL.

The CDR3 loop reads CASSIGLAGTETQYF. In nucleotides, the CDR3 is TGTGCCAGTAGTATAGGACTAGCCGGGACGGAGACCCAGTACTTC. This chain uses TRBV19 with TRBJ2-5; 7 bases match TRBD2. CDR1 and CDR2 from the germline V gene are LNHDA and SQIVND (reference sequence). The J segment lost 5 bases and the V segment lost 1 base, leaving 7 bases of the junction unmatched. The CDR3 is made up of 15 amino acids.

This clone showed up just once. The CDR3 bases are TGTGCCAGCAGCCGACAGTTCGAAAATGAAAAACTGTTTTTT. Encoded protein: CASSRQFENEKLFF. This chain connects TRBV7-9 to TRBJ1-4; the D gene is possibly TRBD1 (5 bases). V shed 5 bases and J shed 5 bases, with 12 bases lying between them. Germline V gene lookup returns CDR1 SEHNR and CDR2 FQNEAQ (reference sequence). The CDR3 length is 14 residues.

The V gene is TRBV5-5, the J gene TRBJ2-1, with a possible D match to TRBD2 (6 bases). The germline V and J ends were trimmed by 6 bases and 1 base, with 14 bases remaining between them. CDR3 length: 15 residues. Germline V gene lookup returns CDR1 SGHKS and CDR2 YYEKEE (reference sequence). The CDR3 sequence is CASTPRDSSYNEQFF. CDR3 nucleotides: TGTGCCAGCACCCCACGGGACTCTTCCTACAATGAGCAGTTCTTC.

The chain links TRBV2 to TRBJ1-4, with no clear D. Trimming took 3 bases from V and 10 from J, leaving 6 bases between them. This CDR3 has 11 residues. Per germline, CDR1 SNHLY and CDR2 FYNNEI. CDR3 residues: CASSDGGKLFF. DNA of the CDR3: TGTGCCAGCAGTGACGGCGGAAAACTGTTTTTT.

This clone came up once. V gene TRBV9 combines with J gene TRBJ2-3, with 7 positions matching TRBD2. This CDR3 is built from 15 residues. The V segment lost 3 bases and the J segment 10 bases; nucleotides outside the gene matches: 14. In germline, CDR1 is SGDLS, CDR2 YYNGEE. CDR3 region: CASSAGTKIGQPQYF. In DNA form, the CDR3 reads TGTGCCAGCAGCGCCGGGACTAAGATAGGGCAACCGCAGTATTTT. Together with reference TRBV9 and TRBJ2-3, the CDR3 gives the full variable domain: DSGVTQTPKHLITATGQRVTLRCSPRSGDLSVYWYQQSLDQGLQFLIQYYNGEERAKGNILERFSAQQFPDLHSELNLSSLELGDSALYFCASSAGTKIGQPQYFGPGTRLTVL.

V usage is TRBV30 and J usage is TRBJ2-1; D is uncertain. The CDR3 sequence is 13 residues long. Germline lookup yields CDR1 GTSNPN and CDR2 SVGIG (reference sequence). V was clipped by 1 base and J by 8 bases, with 12 bases between them. Here the CDR3 DNA reads TGTGCCTGGAGTGACTCTCTGCGGTATGAGCAGTTCTTC. It specifies CAWSDSLRYEQFF.

The CDR3 is CASSGTGGGETQYF. CDR3 in DNA: TGTGCCAGCAGTGGAACAGGGGGCGGGGAGACCCAGTACTTC. This sequence joins TRBV2 and TRBJ2-5; 9 bases line up with TRBD1. V shed 4 bases and J 5 bases; nucleotides not matched to a gene: 5. The CDR3 covers 14 residues. From germline, CDR1 is SNHLY and CDR2 FYNNEI. The whole variable domain, remainder taken from reference TRBV2 and TRBJ2-5, is EPEVTQTPSHQVTQMGQEVILRCVPISNHLYFYWYRQILGQKVEFLVSFYNNEISEKSEIFDDQFSVERPDGSNFTLKIRSTKLEDSAMYFCASSGTGGGETQYFGPGTRLLVL.

The chain has TRBV30 and TRBJ1-3, with D perhaps TRBD1 (5 bases). The CDR3 is made up of 15 amino acids. V was cut by 3 bases and J by 4 bases, with 16 bases left in between. Looked up from germline, CDR1 is GTSNPN and CDR2 is SVGIG (reference sequence). CDR3 amino acids: CAWSRATVSGNTIYF. The CDR3 coding sequence is TGTGCCTGGAGCCGAGCGACAGTCTCCGGAAACACCATATATTTT.

The chain uses TRBV6-5 and TRBJ2-7; 11 bases map to TRBD2. The trim removed 6 bases at V and 4 bases at J, leaving 8 bases unmatched. The CDR3 has 15 residues. CDR1 is MNHEY and CDR2 is SVGAGI in the germline V gene. The CDR3 protein is CASRGSGTSGYEQYF. The DNA for the CDR3 is TGTGCCAGCAGGGGGTCCGGGACTAGCGGTTACGAGCAGTACTTC.

The chain employs TRBV4-2 and TRBJ1-2; 7 bases fit TRBD1. Germline V gene sequence: CDR1 LGHNA, CDR2 YNFKEQ. The trim removed 0 bases at V and 4 bases at J, leaving 5 bases unmatched. The CDR3 spans 15 residues. The CDR3 reads CASSQDWRGLYGYTF. CDR3 coding DNA: TGTGCCAGCAGCCAAGATTGGAGGGGGCTCTATGGCTACACCTTC.

This chain joins TRBV27 and TRBJ2-7; 8 bases agree with TRBD1. The V gene's germline CDR1 is MNHEY and CDR2 SMNVEV (reference sequence). The length of the CDR3 is 14 residues. After removal of 7 bases from V and 4 bases from J, the junction contained 9 bases not matched to a gene. The CDR3, as DNA: TGTGCCAGCAATCTCAGGGGGCGACGTTACGAGCAGTACTTC. Translating gives CASNLRGRRYEQYF.